This T cell receptor beta chain appears in the sequencing data of a study of cytomegalovirus exposure and HLA in healthy donors. Background on the study: The same platform used for the 650 to 850 first-cohort repertoires was also used for the 120 or so validation repertoires, as a later analysis reported.

This clone was found a few times. Its target is unknown. The CDR3 has 12 amino acids. The germline V and J ends were trimmed by 0 bases and 4 bases, with 4 bases remaining between them. Germline V gene sequence: CDR1 SEHNR, CDR2 FQNEAQ (reference sequence). Broader study findings: Cytomegalovirus status was reportedly diagnosed by the classifier with high specificity and sensitivity. In a later analysis, first-cohort TCR clusters were found to tend to co-occur in the 130 or so validation repertoires. Rarity marked most TCR sequences, yet some public TCRs occurred in many donors.

Libraries were prepared by immunoSEQ multiplex PCR; TCRdb keeps only in-frame clonotypes and omits some of them. The sample comprises approximately 150,000 clones, roughly nine tenths of which are singletons, and around 3.4% rests with the top ten. The chain has TRBV7-9 and TRBJ2-7; D unresolved. This receptor was taken from a woman in her late teens or twenties in good health and CMV-seropositive. Sequencing input: PBMCs. The CDR3: CASSLAQYEQYF. In DNA, the CDR3 is TGTGCCAGCAGCTTAGCACAGTACGAGCAGTACTTC.